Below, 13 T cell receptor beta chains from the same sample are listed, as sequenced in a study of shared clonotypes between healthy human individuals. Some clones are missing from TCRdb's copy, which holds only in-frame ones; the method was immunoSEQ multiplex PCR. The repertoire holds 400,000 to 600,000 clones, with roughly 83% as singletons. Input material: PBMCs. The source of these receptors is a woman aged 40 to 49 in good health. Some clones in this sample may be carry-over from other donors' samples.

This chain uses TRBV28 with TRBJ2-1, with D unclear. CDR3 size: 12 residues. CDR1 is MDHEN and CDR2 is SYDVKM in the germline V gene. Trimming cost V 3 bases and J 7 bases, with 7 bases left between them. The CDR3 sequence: CASSFGFNEQFF. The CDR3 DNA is TGTGCCAGCAGTTTCGGCTTTAATGAGCAGTTCTTC.

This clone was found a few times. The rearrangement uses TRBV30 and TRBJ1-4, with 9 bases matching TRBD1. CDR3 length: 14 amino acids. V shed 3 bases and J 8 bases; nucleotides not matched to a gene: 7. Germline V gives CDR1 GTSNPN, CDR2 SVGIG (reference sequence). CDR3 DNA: TGTGCCTGGAGAAAACAGGGGGCCGGAGAAAAACTGTTTTTT. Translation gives CAWRKQGAGEKLFF.

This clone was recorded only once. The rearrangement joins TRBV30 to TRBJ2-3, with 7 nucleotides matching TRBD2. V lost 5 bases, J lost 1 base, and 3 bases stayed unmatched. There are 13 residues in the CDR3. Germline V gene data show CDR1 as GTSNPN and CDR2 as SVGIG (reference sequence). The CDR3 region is CAWQGGGTDTQYF. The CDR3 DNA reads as TGTGCCTGGCAGGGAGGGGGCACAGATACGCAGTATTTT.

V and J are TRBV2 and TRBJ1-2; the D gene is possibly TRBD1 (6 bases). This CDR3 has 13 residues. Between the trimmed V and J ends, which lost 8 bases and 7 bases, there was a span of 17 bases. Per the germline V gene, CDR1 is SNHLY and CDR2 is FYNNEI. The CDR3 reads CASGARGARGYTF. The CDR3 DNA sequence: TGTGCCAGCGGTGCTCGGGGGGCGCGTGGCTACACCTTC. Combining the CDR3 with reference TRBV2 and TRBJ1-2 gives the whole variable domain EPEVTQTPSHQVTQMGQEVILRCVPISNHLYFYWYRQILGQKVEFLVSFYNNEISEKSEIFDDQFSVERPDGSNFTLKIRSTKLEDSAMYFCASGARGARGYTFGSGTRLTVV.

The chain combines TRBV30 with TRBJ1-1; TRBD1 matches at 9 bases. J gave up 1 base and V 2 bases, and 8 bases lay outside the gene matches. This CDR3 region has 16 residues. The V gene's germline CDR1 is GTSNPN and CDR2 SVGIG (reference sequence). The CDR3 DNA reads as TGTGCCTGGAGTAATACAGGGGGCCGGGGGAACACTGAAGCTTTCTTT. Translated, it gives CAWSNTGGRGNTEAFF.

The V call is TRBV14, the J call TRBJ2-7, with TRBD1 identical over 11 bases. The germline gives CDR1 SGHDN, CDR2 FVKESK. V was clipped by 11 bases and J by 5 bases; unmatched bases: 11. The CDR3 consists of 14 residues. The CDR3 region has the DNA TGTGCCTATCCGGGACAGGGGGACCTTGACGAGCAGTACTTC. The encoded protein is CAYPGQGDLDEQYF. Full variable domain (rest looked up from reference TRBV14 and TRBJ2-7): EAGVTQFPSHSVIEKGQTVTLRCDPISGHDNLYWYRRVMGKEIKFLLHFVKESKQDESGMPNNRFLAERTGGTYSTLKVQPAELEDSGVYFCAYPGQGDLDEQYFGPGTRLTVT.

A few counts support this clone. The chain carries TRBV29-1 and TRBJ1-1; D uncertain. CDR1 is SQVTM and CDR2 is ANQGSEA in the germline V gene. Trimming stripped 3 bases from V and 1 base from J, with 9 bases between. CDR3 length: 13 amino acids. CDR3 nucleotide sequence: TGCAGCGTTGATCTTGAAAGGAACACTGAAGCTTTCTTT. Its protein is CSVDLERNTEAFF.

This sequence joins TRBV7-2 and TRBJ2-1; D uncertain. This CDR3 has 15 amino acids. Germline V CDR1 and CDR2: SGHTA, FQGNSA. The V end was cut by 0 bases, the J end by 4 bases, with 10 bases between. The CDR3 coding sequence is TGTGCCAGCAGCTTAGCACCCACCGGATACAATGAGCAGTTCTTC. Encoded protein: CASSLAPTGYNEQFF. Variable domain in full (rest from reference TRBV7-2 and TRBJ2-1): GAGVSQSPSNKVTEKGKDVELRCDPISGHTALYWYRQSLGQGLEFLIYFQGNSAPDKSGLPSDRFSAERTGGSVSTLTIQRTQQEDSAVYLCASSLAPTGYNEQFFGPGTRLTVL.

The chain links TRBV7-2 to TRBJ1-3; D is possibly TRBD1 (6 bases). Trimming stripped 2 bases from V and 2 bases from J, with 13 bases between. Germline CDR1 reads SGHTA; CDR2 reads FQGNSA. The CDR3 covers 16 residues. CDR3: CASSLIGRTAGNTIYF. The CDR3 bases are TGTGCCAGCAGCTTAATTGGCCGGACAGCTGGAAACACCATATATTTT.

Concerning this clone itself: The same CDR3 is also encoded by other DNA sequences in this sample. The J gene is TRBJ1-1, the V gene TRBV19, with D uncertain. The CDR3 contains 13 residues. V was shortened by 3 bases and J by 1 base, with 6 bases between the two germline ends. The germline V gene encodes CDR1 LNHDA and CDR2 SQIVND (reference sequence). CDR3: CASSIRGNTEAFF. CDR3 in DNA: TGTGCCAGTAGTATCCGGGGGAACACTGAAGCTTTCTTT.

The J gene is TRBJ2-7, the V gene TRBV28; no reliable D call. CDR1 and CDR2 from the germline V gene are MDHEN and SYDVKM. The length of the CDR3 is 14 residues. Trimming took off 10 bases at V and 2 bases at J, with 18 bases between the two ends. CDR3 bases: TGTGCCACCTCCCTAAATAACAGACCCTACGAGCAGTACTTC. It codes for CATSLNNRPYEQYF. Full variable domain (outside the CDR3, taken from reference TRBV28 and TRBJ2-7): DVKVTQSSRYLVKRTGEKVFLECVQDMDHENMFWYRQDPGLGLRLIYFSYDVKMKEKGDIPEGYSVSREKKERFSLILESASTNQTSMYLCATSLNNRPYEQYFGPGTRLTVT.

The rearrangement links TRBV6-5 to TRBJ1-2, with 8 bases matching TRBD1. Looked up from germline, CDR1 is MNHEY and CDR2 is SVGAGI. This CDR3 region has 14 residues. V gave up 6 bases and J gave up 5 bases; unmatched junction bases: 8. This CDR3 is CASSEGDRNYGYTF. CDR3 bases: TGTGCCAGCAGCGAAGGGGACAGGAATTATGGCTACACCTTC.

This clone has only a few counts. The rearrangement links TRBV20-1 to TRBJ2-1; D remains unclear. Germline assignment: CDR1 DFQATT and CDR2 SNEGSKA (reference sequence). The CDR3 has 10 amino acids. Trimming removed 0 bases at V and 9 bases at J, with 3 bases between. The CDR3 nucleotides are TGCAGTGCTAGAGAGCTTGAGCAGTTCTTC. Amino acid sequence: CSARELEQFF.